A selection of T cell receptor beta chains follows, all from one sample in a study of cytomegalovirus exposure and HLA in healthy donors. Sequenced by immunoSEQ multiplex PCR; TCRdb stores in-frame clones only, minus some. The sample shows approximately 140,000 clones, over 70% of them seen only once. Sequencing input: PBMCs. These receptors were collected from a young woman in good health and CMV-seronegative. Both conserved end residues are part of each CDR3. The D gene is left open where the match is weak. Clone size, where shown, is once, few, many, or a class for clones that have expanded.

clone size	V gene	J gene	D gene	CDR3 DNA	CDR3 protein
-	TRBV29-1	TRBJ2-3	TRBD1	TGCAGCGTGGTGGGGACAGGCACAGATACGCAGTATTTT	CSVVGTGTDTQYF
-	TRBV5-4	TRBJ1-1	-	TGTGCCAGCAGAAAGGACGGACAGAACACTGAAGCTTTCTTT	CASRKDGQNTEAFF
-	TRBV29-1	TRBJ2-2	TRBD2	TGCAGCGTTGAATCGGCTAGCGGGGGGGAGCTGTTTTTT	CSVESASGGELFF
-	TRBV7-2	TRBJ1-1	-	TGTGCCAGCAGCCCCCAGGGGCGCAGGACTGAAGCTTTCTTT	CASSPQGRRTEAFF
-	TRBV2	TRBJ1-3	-	TGTGCCAGCAGTGACTTCTCTGGAAACACCATATATTTT	CASSDFSGNTIYF
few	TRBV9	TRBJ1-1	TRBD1	TGTGCCAGCAGCTTGGGACAGTCGAACACTGAAGCTTTCTTT	CASSLGQSNTEAFF
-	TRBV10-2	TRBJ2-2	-	TGCGCCAGCAGTGAGTCTGGGGAGGGACAAACCGGGGAGCTGTTTTTT	CASSESGEGQTGELFF
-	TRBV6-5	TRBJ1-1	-	TGTGCCAGCAGTTACCGGGGAGGTAGGGAAGCTTTCTTT	CASSYRGGREAFF
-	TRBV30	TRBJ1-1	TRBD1	TGTGCCTGGACCAGGGGGGTAGGCACTGAAGCTTTCTTT	CAWTRGVGTEAFF
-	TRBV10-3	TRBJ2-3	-	TGTGCCGTGTCTGCAGCCGCGGGAGATACGCAGTATTTT	CAVSAAAGDTQYF
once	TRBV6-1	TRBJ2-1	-	TGTGCCAGCGGGAGCTCCTACAATGAGCAGTTCTTC	CASGSSYNEQFF
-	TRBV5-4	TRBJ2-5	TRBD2	TGTGCCAGCAGCCCCCTAGCGGGAGGGCAAGAGACCCAGTACTTC	CASSPLAGGQETQYF
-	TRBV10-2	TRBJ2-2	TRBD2	TGCGCCAGCAGCGGACTAGCGGCCATGCCCGGGGAGCTGTTTTTT	CASSGLAAMPGELFF
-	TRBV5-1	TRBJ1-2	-	TGCGCCAGCAGCTTGGAATTCCGGGGAACCCTCAACTATGGCTACACCTTC	CASSLEFRGTLNYGYTF
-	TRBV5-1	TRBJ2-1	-	TGCGCCAGCAGCTTGTACAGGACAAGCTCCTACAATGAGCAGTTCTTC	CASSLYRTSSYNEQFF